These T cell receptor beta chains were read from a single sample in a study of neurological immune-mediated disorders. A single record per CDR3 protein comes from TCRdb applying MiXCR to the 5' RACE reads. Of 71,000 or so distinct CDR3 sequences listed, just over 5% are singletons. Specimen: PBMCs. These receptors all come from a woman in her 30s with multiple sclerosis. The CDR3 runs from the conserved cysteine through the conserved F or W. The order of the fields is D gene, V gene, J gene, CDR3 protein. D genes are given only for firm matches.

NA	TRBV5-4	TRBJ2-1	CASSLSSSYNEQFF
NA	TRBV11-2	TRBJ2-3	CANSLVSDTQYF
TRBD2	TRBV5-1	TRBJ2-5	CASSSGTSGAETQYF
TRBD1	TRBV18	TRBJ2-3	CASSPRGQGGDTQYF
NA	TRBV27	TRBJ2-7	CASRPGTTSSYEQYF
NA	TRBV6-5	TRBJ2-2	CASSYSTGGNTGELFF
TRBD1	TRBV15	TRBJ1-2	CATSREQGYYGYTF
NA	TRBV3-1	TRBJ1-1	CASSQVGGLNTEAFF
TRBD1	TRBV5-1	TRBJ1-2	CASSLDTGEYSGYTF
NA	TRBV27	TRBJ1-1	CASSLREGSEAFF
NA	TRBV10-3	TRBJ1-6	CAIGGGGESHYSPLHF
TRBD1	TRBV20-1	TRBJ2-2	CSASGRGLGTGELFF
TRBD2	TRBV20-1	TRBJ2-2	CSARDRRAGETGELFF
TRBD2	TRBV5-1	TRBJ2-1	CASSLQALAGGPYEQFF
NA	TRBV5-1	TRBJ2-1	CASSLALGLEQFF
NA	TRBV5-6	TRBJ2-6	CASSLRRWGAGANVLTF
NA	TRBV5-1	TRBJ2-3	CASSSQGGGTDTQYF
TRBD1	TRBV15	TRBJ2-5	CATSPRGSPLTGLMGETQYF
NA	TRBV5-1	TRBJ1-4	CASSVLGGWEEKLFF
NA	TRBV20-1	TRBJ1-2	CSATQRVPVYGYTF
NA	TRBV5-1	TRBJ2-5	CASSLVVGGGGHSSQETQYF
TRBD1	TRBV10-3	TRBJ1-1	CAISENRDRVNEAFF
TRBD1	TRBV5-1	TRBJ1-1	CASSTGQTKNTEAFF
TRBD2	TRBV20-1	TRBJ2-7	CSATRGLAGGEQYF
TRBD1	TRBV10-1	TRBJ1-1	CASRSGTGVRTQNTEAFF
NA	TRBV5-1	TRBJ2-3	CASSFETDTQYF
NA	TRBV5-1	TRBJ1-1	CASSPGRMNTEAFF
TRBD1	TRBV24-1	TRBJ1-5	CATSDSSGGGLPQHF
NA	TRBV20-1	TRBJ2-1	CSASAWEDEQFF
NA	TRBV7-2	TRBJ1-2	CASSPGGAGRANYGYTF
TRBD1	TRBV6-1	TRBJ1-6	CASRADRALNSPLHF
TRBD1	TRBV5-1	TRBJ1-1	CASSLEQGVNTEAFF
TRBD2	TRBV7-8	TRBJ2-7	CASSLLTGGPNEQYF
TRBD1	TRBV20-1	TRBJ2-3	CSARGQGLGTDTQYF
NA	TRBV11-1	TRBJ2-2	CASSSSQGNTGELFF
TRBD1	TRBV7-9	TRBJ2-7	CASSYGQGVISEQYF
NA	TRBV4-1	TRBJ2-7	CASSRTETYEQYF
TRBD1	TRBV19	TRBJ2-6	CASSMTGGSGANVLTF
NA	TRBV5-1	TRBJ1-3	CASSSSIPGNTIYF
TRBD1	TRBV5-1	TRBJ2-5	CASSYDRVLETQYF
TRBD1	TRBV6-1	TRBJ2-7	CASCRGGAGGFYEQYF
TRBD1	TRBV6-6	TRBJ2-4	CASSYSGQITSKNIQYF
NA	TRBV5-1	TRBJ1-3	CASSLDVGNTIYF
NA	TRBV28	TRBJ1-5	CASWGTGPYSNQPQHF
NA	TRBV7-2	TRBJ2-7	CASSRGRDNSYEQYF
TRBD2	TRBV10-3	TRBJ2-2	CAINLAGRTGELFF
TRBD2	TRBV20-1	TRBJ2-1	CSADVSSGGYYNEQFF
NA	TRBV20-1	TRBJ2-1	CSARLSRGPESSYNEQFF
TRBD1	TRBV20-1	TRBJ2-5	CSAVLTGEETQYF
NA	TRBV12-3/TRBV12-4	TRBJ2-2	CASSFNVPANTGELFF
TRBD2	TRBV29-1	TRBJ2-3	CSVETGTSGGASQYF
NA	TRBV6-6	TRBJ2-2	CASRQGGTGELFF